The 20 T cell receptor beta chains reported below all come from one sample, sequenced in a study of blood T cell repertoires in COVID-19 (dated by TCRdb to the early 2020s). Library creation used the immunoSEQ multiplex PCR assay. TCRdb took over this immuneACCESS table, retaining in-frame rearrangements with V and J assigned. Such tables are incomplete; in checked studies, under half of the missing clones stem from an unresolved V gene, and the remainder is unexplained. Across this sample there are 240,000 or so clones, with around 87% seen only once. Clones ranked in the top ten supply more than 2.5% of the sample. Input material: peripheral blood. These receptors were taken from a woman aged 25 to 39 who had recovered from COVID-19.

The rearrangement links TRBV2 to TRBJ1-4; 8 bases match TRBD1. CDR3 length equals 15 residues. Germline assignment: CDR1 SNHLY and CDR2 FYNNEI. With V trimmed by 3 bases and J by 8 bases, 8 bases remained unmatched. DNA of the CDR3: TGTGCCAGCAGTGAGAGTTTTAGGACAGGGGAAAAACTGTTTTTT. Its translation: CASSESFRTGEKLFF.

The chain employs TRBV6-5 and TRBJ1-2, with D perhaps matching TRBD1 (6 bases). Between the trimmed V and J ends, which lost 2 bases and 3 bases, there was a span of 13 bases. CDR3 length: 15 residues. Per germline, CDR1 MNHEY and CDR2 SVGAGI. This chain's CDR3 is CASSYNRADHYGYTF. In nucleotides, the CDR3 is TGTGCCAGCAGTTACAACAGGGCGGATCACTATGGCTACACCTTC.

The V call is TRBV3-1 (or the pseudogene TRBV3-2), the J call TRBJ2-5; 7 bases are a match to TRBD2. Germline assignment: CDR1 LGHDT and CDR2 YNNKEL (reference sequence). This CDR3 is 11 amino acids long. V trimming: 1 base; J trimming: 12 bases; junction bases outside the gene matches: 2. The chain's CDR3 is CASSQGLAEYF. The CDR3 DNA is TGTGCCAGCAGCCAAGGCCTAGCGGAGTACTTC.

This clone was found once. The chain joins TRBV5-1 to TRBJ2-7; D not resolved. This CDR3 spans 13 amino acids. Trimming took off 2 bases at V and 2 bases at J, with 8 bases between the two ends. Germline-derived CDR1 and CDR2 are SGHRS and YFSETQ. For the CDR3, the DNA is TGCGCCAGCAGCTTAAACACCCCCTACGAGCAGTACTTC. Translated: CASSLNTPYEQYF.

The chain combines TRBV2 with TRBJ2-5; 9 bases map to TRBD1. This CDR3 spans 14 amino acids. J was trimmed by 4 bases and V by 3 bases; bases with no gene match: 3. Germline CDR1 SNHLY, CDR2 FYNNEI. The CDR3 protein is CASSDPGQGETQYF. The CDR3 DNA reads TGTGCCAGCAGTGATCCGGGACAGGGAGAGACCCAGTACTTC.

This clone turned up a few times. V gene TRBV4-3 combines with J gene TRBJ1-5; 9 positions agree with TRBD1. Trimming took 1 base from V and 5 from J; bases not matched to a gene: 0. CDR3 size: 14 residues. Per the germline V gene, CDR1 is LGHNA and CDR2 is YSLEER. DNA of the CDR3: TGCGCCAGCAGCCAAGGACAGGGGGATCAGCCCCAGCATTTT. Protein: CASSQGQGDQPQHF.

DNA for the CDR3: TGCGCCAGCAGCCAAGATCCCTCCTTGTACAATGAGCAGTTCTTC. Protein product: CASSQDPSLYNEQFF. V usage is TRBV4-1 and J usage is TRBJ2-1, with D uncertain. V was cut by 0 bases and J by 4 bases, with 10 bases left in between. The germline CDR1 and CDR2 sequences are MGHRA and YSYEKL. This CDR3 comprises 15 residues.

The chain links TRBV24-1 to TRBJ1-2; 9 bases align to TRBD1. V lost 7 bases and J lost 8; bases outside the gene matches: 7. Germline loops: CDR1 KGHDR, CDR2 SFDVKD. The CDR3 is made up of 13 amino acids. The DNA of the CDR3 is TGTGCCACCAGCAGGGGACAGGGAGGCGGCTACACCTTC. This encodes CATSRGQGGGYTF.

The CDR3 spells CASSTPGARNQPQHF. The CDR3 bases are TGTGCCAGCAGTACGCCAGGGGCACGCAATCAGCCCCAGCATTTT. J is TRBJ1-5 and V is TRBV6-2 or TRBV6-3, with D possibly matching TRBD1 (6 bases). Per the germline V gene, CDR1 is MNHEY and CDR2 is SVGEGT. Deletions cut 5 bases from V and 2 bases from J, with 13 bases between. The CDR3 spans 15 residues.

The V and J genes are TRBV11-2 and TRBJ1-5; perhaps TRBD1 as D (5 bases). In germline, CDR1 is SGHAT, CDR2 FQNNGV. Trimming took off 0 bases at V and 7 bases at J, with 16 bases between the two ends. The CDR3 loop spans 16 amino acids. The CDR3 is CASSLEDDSRLQPQHF. The CDR3 nucleotides are TGTGCCAGCAGCTTAGAAGATGACAGCCGGTTGCAGCCCCAGCATTTT.

The rearrangement links TRBV6-5 to TRBJ2-7, with 9 bases identical to TRBD1. Germline lookup yields CDR1 MNHEY and CDR2 SVGAGI. With 8 bases clipped from V and 6 bases from J, the junction kept 8 bases outside the gene matches. This CDR3 contains 13 residues. The DNA of the CDR3 is TGTGCCAGCGAGCGGACAGGGGTGGGCGAGCAGTACTTC. It specifies CASERTGVGEQYF.

The J gene is TRBJ2-3, the V gene TRBV6-4; 8 bases line up with TRBD2. Germline values: CDR1 MRHNA, CDR2 SNTAGT. The CDR3 extends over 13 amino acids. V was pared by 6 bases and J by 5 bases, with 4 bases of the junction left unmatched. CDR3 residues: CASSGGAEDTQYF. In DNA, the CDR3 is TGTGCCAGCAGCGGGGGGGCCGAAGATACGCAGTATTTT.

This chain links TRBV19 with TRBJ2-5; 7 bases align to TRBD2. Germline CDR1 LNHDA, CDR2 SQIVND (reference sequence). V lost 5 bases to trimming and J lost 5 bases; unmatched junction nucleotides: 14. The CDR3 extends over 16 amino acids. The CDR3 DNA is TGTGCCAGTAGTGCCAACCCGGGGAGGGTTGGGGAGACCCAGTACTTC. Amino acids: CASSANPGRVGETQYF.

V and J are TRBV7-2 and TRBJ2-2, with D possibly being TRBD1 (5 bases). Trimming stripped 4 bases from V and 6 bases from J, with 15 bases between. CDR3 size: 15 residues. Germline loops: CDR1 SGHTA, CDR2 FQGNSA. The CDR3, as DNA: TGTGCCAGCAGCTCCCAGGGCCTCCTCCCCGGGGAGCTGTTTTTT. It specifies CASSSQGLLPGELFF.

The chain joins TRBV15 to TRBJ1-2; no reliable D call. Per germline, CDR1 LNHNV and CDR2 YYDKDF (reference sequence). Trimming cost V 0 bases and J 7 bases, with 12 bases left between them. CDR3 length: 14 amino acids. The chain's CDR3 is CATSRDRGFGGYTF. Here the CDR3 DNA reads TGTGCCACCAGCAGAGATAGAGGGTTCGGTGGCTACACCTTC.

The gene calls are TRBV5-6 and TRBJ1-2; D may be TRBD1 (5 bases). This CDR3 is built from 15 residues. In germline, CDR1 is SGHDT, CDR2 YYEEEE. V gave up 4 bases and J gave up 4 bases, with 17 bases separating them. CDR3 loop: CASSATGGWSYGYTF. CDR3 DNA sequence: TGTGCCAGCAGCGCAACCGGGGGGTGGAGCTATGGCTACACCTTC.

V is TRBV6-5 and J is TRBJ1-1, with D possibly TRBD1 on 5 matching bases. CDR3 length: 14 amino acids. Trimming removed 5 bases at V and 0 bases at J, with 10 bases between. Germline lookup yields CDR1 MNHEY and CDR2 SVGAGI. As DNA, the CDR3 is TGTGCCAGCAGTCCAGACAGAGTGAACACTGAAGCTTTCTTT. This gives the protein CASSPDRVNTEAFF.

This chain joins TRBV13 and TRBJ2-7; 9 nucleotides align to TRBD1. The germline CDR1 and CDR2 sequences are PRHDT and FYEKMQ (reference sequence). The ends lost 5 bases at V and 2 bases at J; junction bases unmatched: 7. The CDR3 contains 15 residues. Here the CDR3 DNA reads TGTGCCAGCAGCCCCCGGGACAGGGTGACCTACGAGCAGTACTTC. Residues: CASSPRDRVTYEQYF. Looking up the rest from reference TRBV13 and TRBJ2-7 gives the full variable domain: AAGVIQSPRHLIKEKRETATLKCYPIPRHDTVYWYQQGPGQDPQFLISFYEKMQSDKGSIPDRFSAQQFSDYHSELNMSSLELGDSALYFCASSPRDRVTYEQYFGPGTRLTVT.

The rearrangement uses TRBV7-2 and TRBJ2-3; TRBD2 matches at 10 bases. Germline CDR1 is SGHTA and CDR2 is FQGNSA. The CDR3 spans 17 residues. V gave up 0 bases and J gave up 8 bases; unmatched junction bases: 11. CDR3 amino acids: CASSLAETSGRGGTQYF. As DNA, the CDR3 is TGTGCCAGCAGCTTAGCGGAGACTAGCGGGCGGGGGGGTACGCAGTATTTT.

The chain couples TRBV11-1 to TRBJ2-1; D ambiguous. Deletions cut 1 base from V and 3 bases from J, with 4 bases between. CDR1 and CDR2 (germline): SGHAT, FQDESV (reference sequence). The CDR3 spans 13 residues. CDR3 residues: CASSLVSYNEQFF. As DNA, the CDR3 is TGTGCCAGCAGCTTAGTCAGCTACAATGAGCAGTTCTTC.